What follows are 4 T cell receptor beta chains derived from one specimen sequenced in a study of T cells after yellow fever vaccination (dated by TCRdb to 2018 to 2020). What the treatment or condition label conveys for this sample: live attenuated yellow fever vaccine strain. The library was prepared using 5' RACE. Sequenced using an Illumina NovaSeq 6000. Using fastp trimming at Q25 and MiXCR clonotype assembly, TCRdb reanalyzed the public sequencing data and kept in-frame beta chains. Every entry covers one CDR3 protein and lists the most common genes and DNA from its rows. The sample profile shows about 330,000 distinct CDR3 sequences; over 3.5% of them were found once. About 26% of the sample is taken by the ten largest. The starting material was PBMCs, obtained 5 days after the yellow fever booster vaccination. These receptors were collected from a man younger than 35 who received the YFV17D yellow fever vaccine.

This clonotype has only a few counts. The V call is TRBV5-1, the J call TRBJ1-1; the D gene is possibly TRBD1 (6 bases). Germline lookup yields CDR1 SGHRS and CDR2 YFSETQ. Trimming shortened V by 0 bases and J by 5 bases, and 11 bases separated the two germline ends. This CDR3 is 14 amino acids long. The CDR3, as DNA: TGCGCCAGCAGCTTGGGCGGGGGCCGGACTGAAGCTTTCTTT. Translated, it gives CASSLGGGRTEAFF.

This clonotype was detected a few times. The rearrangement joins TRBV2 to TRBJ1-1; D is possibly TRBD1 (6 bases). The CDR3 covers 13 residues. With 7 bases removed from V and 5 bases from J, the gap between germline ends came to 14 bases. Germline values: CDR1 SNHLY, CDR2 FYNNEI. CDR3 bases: TGTGCCAGCACCCGGGGGCGCCGGACTGAAGCTTTCTTT. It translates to CASTRGRRTEAFF.

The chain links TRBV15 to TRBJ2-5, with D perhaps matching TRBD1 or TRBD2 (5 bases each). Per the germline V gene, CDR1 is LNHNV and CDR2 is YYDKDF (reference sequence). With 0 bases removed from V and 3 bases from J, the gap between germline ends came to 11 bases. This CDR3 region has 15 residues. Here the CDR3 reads CATSRDGTAEETQYF. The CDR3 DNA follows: TGTGCCACCAGCAGAGACGGGACGGCGGAAGAGACCCAGTACTTC. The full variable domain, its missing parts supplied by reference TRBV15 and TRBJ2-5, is DAMVIQNPRYQVTQFGKPVTLSCSQTLNHNVMYWYQQKSSQAPKLLFHYYDKDFNNEADTPDNFQSRRPNTSFCFLDIRSPGLGDTAMYLCATSRDGTAEETQYFGPGTRLLVL.

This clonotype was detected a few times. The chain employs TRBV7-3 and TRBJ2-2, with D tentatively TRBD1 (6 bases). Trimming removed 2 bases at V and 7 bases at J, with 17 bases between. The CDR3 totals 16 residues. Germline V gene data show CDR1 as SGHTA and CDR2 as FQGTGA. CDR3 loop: CASSLGGRGRHGELFF. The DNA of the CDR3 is TGTGCCAGCAGCTTAGGCGGCAGGGGACGGCACGGGGAGCTGTTTTTT.